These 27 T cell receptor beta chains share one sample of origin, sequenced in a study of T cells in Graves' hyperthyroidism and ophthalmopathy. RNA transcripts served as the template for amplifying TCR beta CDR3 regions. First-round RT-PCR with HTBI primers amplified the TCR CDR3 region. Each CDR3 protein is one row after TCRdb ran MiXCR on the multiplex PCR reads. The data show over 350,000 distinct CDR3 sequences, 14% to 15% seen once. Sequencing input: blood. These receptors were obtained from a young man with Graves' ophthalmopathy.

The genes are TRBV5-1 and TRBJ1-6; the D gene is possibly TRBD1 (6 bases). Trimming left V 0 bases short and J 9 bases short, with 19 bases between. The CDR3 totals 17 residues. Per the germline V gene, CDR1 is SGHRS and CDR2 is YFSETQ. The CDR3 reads CASSLVGGAVYGSPLHF. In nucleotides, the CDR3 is TGCGCCAGCAGCTTGGTGGGGGGGGCCGTTTATGGTTCACCCCTCCACTTT.

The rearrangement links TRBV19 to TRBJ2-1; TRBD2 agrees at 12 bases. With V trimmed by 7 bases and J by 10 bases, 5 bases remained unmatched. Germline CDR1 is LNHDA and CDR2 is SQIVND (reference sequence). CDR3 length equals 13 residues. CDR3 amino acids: CASMTSGSWEQFF. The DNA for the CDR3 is TGTGCCAGTATGACTAGCGGGAGCTGGGAGCAGTTCTTC.

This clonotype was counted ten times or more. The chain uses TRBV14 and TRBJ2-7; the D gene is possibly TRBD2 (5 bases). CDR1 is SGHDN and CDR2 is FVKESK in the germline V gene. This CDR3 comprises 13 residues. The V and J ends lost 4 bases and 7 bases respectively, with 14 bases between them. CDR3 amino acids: CASSPRTGWEQYF. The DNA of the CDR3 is TGTGCCAGCAGCCCCAGGACGGGGTGGGAGCAGTACTTC.

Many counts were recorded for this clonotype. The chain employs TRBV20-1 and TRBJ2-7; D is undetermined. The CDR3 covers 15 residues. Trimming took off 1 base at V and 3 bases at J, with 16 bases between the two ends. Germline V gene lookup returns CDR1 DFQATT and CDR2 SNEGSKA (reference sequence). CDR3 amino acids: CSARVSADLVYEQYF. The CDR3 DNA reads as TGCAGTGCTAGAGTGTCGGCGGACCTGGTCTACGAGCAGTACTTC.

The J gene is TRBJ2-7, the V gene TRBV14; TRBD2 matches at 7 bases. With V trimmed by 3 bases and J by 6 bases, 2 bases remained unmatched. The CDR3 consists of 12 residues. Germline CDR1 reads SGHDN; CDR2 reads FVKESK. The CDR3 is CASSQGRGEQYF. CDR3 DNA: TGTGCCAGCAGCCAGGGGAGGGGCGAGCAGTACTTC.

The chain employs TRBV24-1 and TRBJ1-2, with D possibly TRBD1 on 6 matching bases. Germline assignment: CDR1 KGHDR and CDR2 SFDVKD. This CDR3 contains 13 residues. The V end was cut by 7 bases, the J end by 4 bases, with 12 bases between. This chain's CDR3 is CATRPDSSYGYTF. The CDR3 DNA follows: TGTGCCACCAGGCCGGACAGTAGCTATGGCTACACCTTC.

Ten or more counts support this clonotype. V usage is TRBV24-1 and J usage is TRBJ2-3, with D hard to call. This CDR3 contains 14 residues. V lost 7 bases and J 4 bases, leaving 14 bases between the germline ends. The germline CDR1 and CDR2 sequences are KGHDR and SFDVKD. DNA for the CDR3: TGTGCCACCAGCTCACCCTGGGGATCAGATACGCAGTATTTT. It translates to CATSSPWGSDTQYF.

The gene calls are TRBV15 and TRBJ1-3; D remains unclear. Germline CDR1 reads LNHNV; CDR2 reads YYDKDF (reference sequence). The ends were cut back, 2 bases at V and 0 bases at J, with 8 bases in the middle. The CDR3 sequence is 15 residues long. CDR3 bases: TGTGCCACCAGCAGACAGACTAGCTCTGGAAACACCATATATTTT. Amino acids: CATSRQTSSGNTIYF. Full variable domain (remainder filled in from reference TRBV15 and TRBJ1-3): DAMVIQNPRYQVTQFGKPVTLSCSQTLNHNVMYWYQQKSSQAPKLLFHYYDKDFNNEADTPDNFQSRRPNTSFCFLDIRSPGLGDTAMYLCATSRQTSSGNTIYFGEGSWLTVV.

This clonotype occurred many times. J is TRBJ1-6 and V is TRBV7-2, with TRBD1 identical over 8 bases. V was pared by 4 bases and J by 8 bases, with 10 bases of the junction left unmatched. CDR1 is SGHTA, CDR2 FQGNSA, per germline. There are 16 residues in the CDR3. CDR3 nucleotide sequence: TGTGCCAGCAGCTCCCATCTTGACAGGGGCGATTCACCCCTCCACTTT. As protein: CASSSHLDRGDSPLHF.

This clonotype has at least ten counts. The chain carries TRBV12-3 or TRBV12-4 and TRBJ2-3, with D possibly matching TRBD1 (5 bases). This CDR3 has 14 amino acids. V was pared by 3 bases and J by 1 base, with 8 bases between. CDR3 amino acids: CASSLVQGTDTQYF. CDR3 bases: TGTGCCAGCAGTTTGGTACAGGGCACAGATACGCAGTATTTT.

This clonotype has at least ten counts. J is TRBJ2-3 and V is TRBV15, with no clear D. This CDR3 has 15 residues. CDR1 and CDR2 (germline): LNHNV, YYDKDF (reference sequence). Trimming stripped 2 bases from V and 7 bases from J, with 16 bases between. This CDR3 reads CATSRQSTLTNTQYF. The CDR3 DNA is TGTGCCACCAGCAGACAATCAACCCTGACGAATACGCAGTATTTT.

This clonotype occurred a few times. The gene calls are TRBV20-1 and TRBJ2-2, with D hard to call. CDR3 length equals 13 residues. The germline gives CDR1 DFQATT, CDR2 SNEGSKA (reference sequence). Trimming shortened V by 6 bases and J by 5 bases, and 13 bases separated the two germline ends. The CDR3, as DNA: TGCAGTGCCCCCCTGGGTTTTACCGGGGAGCTGTTTTTT. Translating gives CSAPLGFTGELFF.

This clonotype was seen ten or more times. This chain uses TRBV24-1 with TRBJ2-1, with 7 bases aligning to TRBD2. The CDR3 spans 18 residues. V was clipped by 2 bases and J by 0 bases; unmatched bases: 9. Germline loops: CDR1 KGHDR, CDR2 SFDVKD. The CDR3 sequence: CATSDSWRGGSSYNEQFF. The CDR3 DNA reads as TGTGCCACCAGTGATTCTTGGAGGGGCGGGAGCTCCTACAATGAGCAGTTCTTC.

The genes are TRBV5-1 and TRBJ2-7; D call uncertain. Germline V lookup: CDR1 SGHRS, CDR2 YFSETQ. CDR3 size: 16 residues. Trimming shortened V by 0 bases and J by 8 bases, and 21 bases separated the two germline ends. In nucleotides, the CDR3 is TGCGCCAGCAGCTTGGATGTGGCTAACCCCAGTGTCAAGCAGTACTTC. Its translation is CASSLDVANPSVKQYF.

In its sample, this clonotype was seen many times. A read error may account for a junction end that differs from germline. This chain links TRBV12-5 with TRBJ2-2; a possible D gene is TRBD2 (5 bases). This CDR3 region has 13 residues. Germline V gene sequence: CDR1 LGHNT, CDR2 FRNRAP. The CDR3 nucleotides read TGTGCTAGTGATTCGGGTGGGATCGGGGAACTGTTTTTT. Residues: CASDSGGIGELFF.

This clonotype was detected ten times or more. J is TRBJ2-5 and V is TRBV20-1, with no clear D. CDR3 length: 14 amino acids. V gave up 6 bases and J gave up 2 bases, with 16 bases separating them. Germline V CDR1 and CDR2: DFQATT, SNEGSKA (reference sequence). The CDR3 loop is CSAIFIGIQETQYF. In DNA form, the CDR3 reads TGCAGTGCAATCTTCATCGGTATACAAGAGACCCAGTACTTC.

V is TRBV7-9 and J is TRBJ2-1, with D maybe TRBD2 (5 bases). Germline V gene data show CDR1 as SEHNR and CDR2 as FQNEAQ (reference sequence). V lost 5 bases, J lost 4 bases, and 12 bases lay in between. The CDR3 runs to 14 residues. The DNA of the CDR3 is TGTGCCAGCAGCCCCCGGACTCAATACAATGAGCAGTTCTTC. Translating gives CASSPRTQYNEQFF. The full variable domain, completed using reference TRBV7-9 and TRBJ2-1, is DTGVSQNPRHKITKRGQNVTFRCDPISEHNRLYWYRQTLGQGPEFLTYFQNEAQLEKSRLLSDRFSAERPKGSFSTLEIQRTEQGDSAMYLCASSPRTQYNEQFFGPGTRLTVL.

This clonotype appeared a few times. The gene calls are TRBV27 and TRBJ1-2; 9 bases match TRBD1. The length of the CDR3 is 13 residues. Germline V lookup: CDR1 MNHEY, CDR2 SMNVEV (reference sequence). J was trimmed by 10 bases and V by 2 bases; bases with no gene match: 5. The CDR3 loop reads CASSLLGQGVYTF. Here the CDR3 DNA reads TGTGCCAGCAGTTTACTGGGACAGGGTGTCTACACCTTC.

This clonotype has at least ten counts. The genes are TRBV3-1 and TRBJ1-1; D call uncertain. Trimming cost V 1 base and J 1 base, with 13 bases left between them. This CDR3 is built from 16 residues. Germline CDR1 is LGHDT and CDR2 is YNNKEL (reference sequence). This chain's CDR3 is CASSQGKGRENTEAFF. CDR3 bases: TGTGCCAGCAGCCAAGGAAAGGGCCGGGAGAACACTGAAGCTTTCTTT.

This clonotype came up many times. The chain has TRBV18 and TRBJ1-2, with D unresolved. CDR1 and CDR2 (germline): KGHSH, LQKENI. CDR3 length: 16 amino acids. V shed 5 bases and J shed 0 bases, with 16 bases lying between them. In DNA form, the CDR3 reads TGTGCCAGCTCATTCCCGAGGACCAACTCTAACTATGGCTACACCTTC. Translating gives CASSFPRTNSNYGYTF.

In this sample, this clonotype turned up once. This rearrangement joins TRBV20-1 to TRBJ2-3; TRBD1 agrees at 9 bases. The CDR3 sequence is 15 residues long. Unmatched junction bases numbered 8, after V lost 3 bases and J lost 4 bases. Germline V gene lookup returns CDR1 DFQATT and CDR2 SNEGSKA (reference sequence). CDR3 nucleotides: TGCAGTGCTAGGAGGACAGGGGTAACAGCAGATACGCAGTATTTT. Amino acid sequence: CSARRTGVTADTQYF.

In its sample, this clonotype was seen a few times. As DNA, the CDR3 is TGCAGTGCTAGAGATCCTCTCAAAGGTGCGAGGGGTGAATACGAGCAGTACTTC. Residues: CSARDPLKGARGEYEQYF. V gene TRBV20-1 combines with J gene TRBJ2-7; D may correspond to TRBD1 or TRBD2 (5 bases each). The CDR3 is made up of 18 amino acids. V lost 0 bases and J lost 4, with 25 bases in between. CDR1 and CDR2 from the germline V gene are DFQATT and SNEGSKA (reference sequence).

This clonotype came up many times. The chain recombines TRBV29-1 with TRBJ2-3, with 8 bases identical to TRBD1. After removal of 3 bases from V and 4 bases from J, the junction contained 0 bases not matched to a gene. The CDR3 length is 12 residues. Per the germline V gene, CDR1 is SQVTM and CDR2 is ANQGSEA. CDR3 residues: CSVEDRADTQYF. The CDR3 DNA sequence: TGCAGCGTTGAGGACAGGGCAGATACGCAGTATTTT.

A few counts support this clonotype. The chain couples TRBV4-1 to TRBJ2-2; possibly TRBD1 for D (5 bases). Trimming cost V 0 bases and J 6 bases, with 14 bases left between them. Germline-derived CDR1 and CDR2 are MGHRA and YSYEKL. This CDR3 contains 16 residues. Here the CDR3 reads CASSQDPGLVSGELFF. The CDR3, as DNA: TGCGCCAGCAGCCAAGATCCAGGGTTAGTTTCCGGGGAGCTGTTTTTT.

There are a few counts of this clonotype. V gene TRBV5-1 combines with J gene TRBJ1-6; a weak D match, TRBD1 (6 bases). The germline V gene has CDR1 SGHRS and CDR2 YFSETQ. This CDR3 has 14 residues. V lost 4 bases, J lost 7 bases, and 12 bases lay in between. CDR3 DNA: TGCGCCAGCAGCCTCCGACAGGCGAATTCACCCCTCCACTTT. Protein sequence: CASSLRQANSPLHF.

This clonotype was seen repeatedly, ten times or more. In nucleotides, the CDR3 is TGTGCCAGCAGTGAAGTTAAGGTGGCAGGGGTGCCCTACGAGCAGTACTTC. It specifies CASSEVKVAGVPYEQYF. The chain employs TRBV2 and TRBJ2-7; the D gene is possibly TRBD1 (6 bases). Germline-derived CDR1 and CDR2 are SNHLY and FYNNEI. The CDR3 extends over 17 amino acids. The germline V and J ends were trimmed by 1 base and 2 bases, with 18 bases remaining between them. The entire variable domain, with the rest obtained from reference TRBV2 and TRBJ2-7, is as follows: EPEVTQTPSHQVTQMGQEVILRCVPISNHLYFYWYRQILGQKVEFLVSFYNNEISEKSEIFDDQFSVERPDGSNFTLKIRSTKLEDSAMYFCASSEVKVAGVPYEQYFGPGTRLTVT.

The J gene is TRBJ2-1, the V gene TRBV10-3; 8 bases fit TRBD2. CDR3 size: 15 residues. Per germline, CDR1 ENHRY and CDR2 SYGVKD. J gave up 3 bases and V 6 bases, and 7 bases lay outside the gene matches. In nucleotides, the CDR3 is TGTGCCATCAGAGGCGGGGGGACCTTCTACAATGAGCAGTTCTTC. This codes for CAIRGGGTFYNEQFF.